Presented here are 14 T cell receptor beta chains from one specimen sequenced in a study of blood T cell repertoires in COVID-19 (dated by TCRdb to 2018 to 2021). Library preparation was by the immunoSEQ multiplex PCR assay. As stored in TCRdb, this immuneACCESS dataset retains in-frame rearrangements with V and J assigned. A fraction of the clones does not appear; measured against another copy, unresolved V genes explain less than half of the discrepancy, and the remainder lacks a known reason. Here the sample has more than 45,000 clones; about 83% occur a single time. In total, the top ten clones hold under 8.5% of the sample. The sequencing sample was made of peripheral blood. The receptors stem from an elderly man in a cohort sampled during active COVID-19.

The chain has TRBV7-3 and TRBJ1-1; D gene uncertain. V gave up 3 bases and J gave up 4 bases, with 12 bases separating them. Germline assignment: CDR1 SGHTA and CDR2 FQGTGA. The CDR3 loop spans 14 amino acids. The CDR3 DNA follows: TGTGCCAGCAGCTTGGCAGGTGGAGGCACTGAAGCTTTCTTT. Residues: CASSLAGGGTEAFF.

This chain uses TRBV28 with TRBJ2-7; tentatively, D is TRBD1 (6 bases). Germline-derived CDR1 and CDR2 are MDHEN and SYDVKM. V was trimmed by 6 bases and J by 2 bases, leaving 14 bases between them. CDR3 size: 14 residues. CDR3 sequence reads: CASRRGQPPYEQYF. As DNA, the CDR3 is TGTGCCAGCAGACGCGGACAGCCCCCCTACGAGCAGTACTTC.

The chain has TRBV5-6 and TRBJ1-5, with 8 bases identical to TRBD1. J was trimmed by 2 bases and V by 5 bases; bases with no gene match: 3. CDR1 and CDR2 from the germline V gene are SGHDT and YYEEEE. The CDR3 loop spans 14 amino acids. CDR3 nucleotides: TGTGCCAGCAGTTCGGACAGGGGCAATCAGCCCCAGCATTTT. It translates to CASSSDRGNQPQHF.

V usage is TRBV3-1 (or the pseudogene TRBV3-2) and J usage is TRBJ2-4; 11 bases line up with TRBD2. Unmatched junction bases numbered 9, after V lost 3 bases and J lost 5 bases. The CDR3 contains 17 residues. Germline CDR1 is LGHDT and CDR2 is YNNKEL (reference sequence). The CDR3 loop reads CASSQLLAGGPENIQYF. The CDR3, as DNA: TGTGCCAGCAGCCAGCTTCTAGCGGGGGGCCCGGAAAACATTCAGTACTTC.

This clone has a handful of counts. The same CDR3 is also encoded by other DNA sequences in this sample. This chain links TRBV5-1 with TRBJ2-3, with D maybe TRBD2 (6 bases). CDR1 is SGHRS, CDR2 YFSETQ, per germline. CDR3 length: 15 residues. V lost 4 bases and J lost 1, with 13 bases in between. This chain's CDR3 is CASSLTGVGTDTQYF. The CDR3 DNA reads as TGCGCCAGCAGCCTTACGGGAGTCGGCACAGATACGCAGTATTTT.

As to this clone: The sample carries other DNA sequences with the same CDR3. The chain uses TRBV7-9 and TRBJ1-2, with TRBD1 identical over 7 bases. The CDR3 covers 14 residues. Unmatched junction bases numbered 12, after V lost 1 base and J lost 13 bases. CDR1 is SEHNR and CDR2 is FQNEAQ in the germline V gene (reference sequence). In nucleotides, the CDR3 is TGTGCCAGCAGCTTAGGGGGCGACAGGGAAGTCGGCACCTTC. This translates into CASSLGGDREVGTF.

The CDR3 DNA sequence: TGTGCCAGCAGTTTATCAGACAGGAACACTGAAGCTTTCTTT. Translated, it gives CASSLSDRNTEAFF. The rearrangement uses TRBV27 and TRBJ1-1; a weak D match, TRBD1 (5 bases). V was cut by 0 bases and J by 1 base, with 6 bases left in between. Per the germline V gene, CDR1 is MNHEY and CDR2 is SMNVEV (reference sequence). The CDR3 totals 14 residues.

This sequence joins TRBV9 and TRBJ2-1; D is ambiguous. This CDR3 is built from 13 residues. The V and J ends lost 0 bases and 3 bases respectively, with 4 bases between them. Germline V gene data show CDR1 as SGDLS and CDR2 as YYNGEE. This CDR3 is CASSVALYNEQFF. CDR3 in DNA: TGTGCCAGCAGCGTAGCTCTCTACAATGAGCAGTTCTTC.

The genes are TRBV3-1 (or the pseudogene TRBV3-2) and TRBJ1-2; 7 bases agree with TRBD1. The CDR3 covers 16 residues. From germline, CDR1 is LGHDT and CDR2 YNNKEL (reference sequence). The J segment lost 2 bases and the V segment lost 5 bases, leaving 11 bases of the junction unmatched. CDR3 sequence (DNA): TGTGCCAGCAGCTTCCGGGACAGACTTATCAACTATGGCTACACCTTC. This sequence encodes CASSFRDRLINYGYTF.

The chain couples TRBV7-8 to TRBJ2-1; 8 bases map to TRBD2. CDR3 length: 14 residues. Germline V gene lookup returns CDR1 SGHVS and CDR2 FQNEAQ. J lost 9 bases, V lost 11 bases, and 15 bases had no gene match. This CDR3 is CASTVGLGEGEQFF. For the CDR3, the DNA is TGTGCCTCCACCGTGGGACTAGGGGAGGGTGAGCAGTTCTTC.

The chain employs TRBV5-3 and TRBJ2-5; 9 positions agree with TRBD2. TRBV5-3 is an ORF for which the function is uncertain. V dropped 3 bases and J dropped 5; count of bases not matched to a gene: 11. The CDR3 runs to 16 residues. The CDR3 DNA reads as TGTGCCAGAAGCTCGTTAGCGGGAGTGAGTGGGGAGACCCAGTACTTC. This codes for CARSSLAGVSGETQYF.

This chain joins TRBV9 and TRBJ2-1; TRBD1 agrees at 7 bases. Trimming cost V 4 bases and J 0 bases; bases outside gene matches: 7. The germline V gene encodes CDR1 SGDLS and CDR2 YYNGEE. The CDR3 extends over 16 amino acids. Here the CDR3 DNA reads TGTGCCAGCAGCAGGGGGACAGTTAGCTCCTACAATGAGCAGTTCTTC. This encodes CASSRGTVSSYNEQFF.

CDR3 in amino acids: CSVEPRDRGSGNTIYF. The CDR3 nucleotides read TGCAGCGTTGAACCCCGGGACAGGGGATCTGGAAACACCATATATTTT. This chain links TRBV29-1 with TRBJ1-3; 10 positions agree with TRBD1. Per the germline V gene, CDR1 is SQVTM and CDR2 is ANQGSEA. The J segment lost 1 base and the V segment lost 2 bases, leaving 5 bases of the junction unmatched. The CDR3 spans 16 residues.

This chain uses TRBV13 with TRBJ2-7, with TRBD2 matching over 10 bases. There are 14 residues in the CDR3. Germline V CDR1 and CDR2: PRHDT, FYEKMQ (reference sequence). V was pared by 5 bases and J by 0 bases, with 1 base of the junction left unmatched. CDR3 sequence reads: CASSPSGSSYEQYF. DNA of the CDR3: TGTGCCAGCAGCCCTAGCGGGAGCTCCTACGAGCAGTACTTC.